Presented here are 18 T cell receptor beta chains from one specimen sequenced in a study of blood T cells in healthy people across ages. Primed by a sample-barcoded 5' primer and a J-beta primer mix, a second PCR proceeded for about 7 to 11 cycles. In TCRdb, the 5' RACE reads were re-called with MiXCR into one record per CDR3 protein. This sample has approximately 700,000 distinct CDR3 sequences; about 30% occur once, and the top ten carry roughly 14%. Source material: blood. The receptors were gathered from a woman aged 80 or older in good health.

To note about this clonotype: This may arise from a read error, as a much more abundant clone is one base away. The chain is built from TRBV2 and TRBJ1-2; possibly TRBD1 for D (5 bases). Germline V gene data show CDR1 as SNHLY and CDR2 as FYNNEI. This CDR3 is 12 amino acids long. The CDR3 is CVSRQSNYGYTF. DNA for the CDR3: TGTGTCAGCAGACAGAGCAACTATGGCTACACCTTC.

The table lists this clonotype with many counts. The chain links TRBV20-1 to TRBJ1-6, with a possible D match to TRBD1 (6 bases). Germline CDR1 is DFQATT and CDR2 is SNEGSKA (reference sequence). V was shortened by 6 bases and J by 5 bases, with 17 bases between the two germline ends. The CDR3 is made up of 15 amino acids. The CDR3 here is CSAPTGTIHNSPLHF. The CDR3 coding sequence is TGCAGTGCGCCTACCGGGACAATCCATAATTCACCCCTCCACTTT.

The genes are TRBV20-1 and TRBJ2-1; no reliable D call. The CDR3 is 12 amino acids. Germline V gene sequence: CDR1 DFQATT, CDR2 SNEGSKA (reference sequence). In nucleotides, the CDR3 is TGCAGGGCTGGGCGGTACTACAATGAGCAGTTCTTC. It specifies CRAGRYYNEQFF.

This clonotype has a handful of counts. This chain uses TRBV5-1 with TRBJ1-1; D gene ambiguous. Germline lookup yields CDR1 SGHRS and CDR2 YFSETQ. This CDR3 is 15 amino acids long. Trimming cost V 1 base and J 1 base, with 11 bases left between them. The CDR3 nucleotides read TGCGCCAGCAGCTTGCTGCGGGCCAGGAACACTGAAGCTTTCTTT. Its protein product is CASSLLRARNTEAFF.

This chain uses TRBV20-1 with TRBJ2-7; TRBD1 matches 11 bases. J lost 7 bases, V lost 3 bases, and 5 bases had no gene match. Per the germline V gene, CDR1 is DFQATT and CDR2 is SNEGSKA (reference sequence). The CDR3 loop spans 13 amino acids. The CDR3, as DNA: TGCAGTGCTAGCGGGACAGGGGGAAGAGAGCAGTACTTC. This translates into CSASGTGGREQYF.

This chain connects TRBV10-3 to TRBJ1-2; D not certain. V was cut by 2 bases and J by 6 bases, with 10 bases left in between. The germline V gene has CDR1 ENHRY and CDR2 SYGVKD. The CDR3 covers 13 residues. The CDR3 reads CAISEVGVDGYTF. CDR3 bases: TGTGCCATCAGTGAGGTGGGTGTAGATGGCTACACCTTC.

This clonotype was recorded many times. The gene calls are TRBV7-2 and TRBJ2-3, with TRBD2 identical over 8 bases. Germline CDR1 SGHTA, CDR2 FQGNSA. The CDR3 contains 16 residues. V shed 5 bases, J shed 1 base, and the junction held 8 bases outside the gene matches. The CDR3 loop is CASSVSAGARTDTQYF. CDR3 bases: TGTGCCAGCAGCGTTTCAGCGGGGGCGCGCACAGATACGCAGTATTTT.

The V gene is TRBV2, the J gene TRBJ1-2; D unclear. CDR1 SNHLY and CDR2 FYNNEI come from the germline V gene. This CDR3 comprises 13 residues. V was pared by 3 bases and J by 4 bases, with 9 bases between. The chain's CDR3 is CASSEEQFYGYTF. CDR3 in DNA: TGTGCCAGCAGTGAGGAACAATTCTATGGCTACACCTTC.

Many counts were recorded for this clonotype. This chain uses TRBV6-2 or TRBV6-3 with TRBJ2-3; D gene unclear. Germline V lookup: CDR1 MNHEY, CDR2 SVGEGT. Trimming stripped 0 bases from V and 5 bases from J, with 3 bases between. The CDR3 spans 12 residues. CDR3 sequence (DNA): TGTGCCAGCAGTTACTCGTTAGATACGCAGTATTTT. The encoded protein is CASSYSLDTQYF.

The chain's CDR3 is CAISEPGQVTDTQYF. The CDR3 nucleotides are TGTGCCATCAGTGAGCCTGGACAGGTCACAGATACGCAGTATTTT. The chain is built from TRBV10-3 and TRBJ2-3; 7 bases are shared with TRBD1. V was pared by 2 bases and J by 2 bases, with 4 bases of the junction left unmatched. Per the germline V gene, CDR1 is ENHRY and CDR2 is SYGVKD. The CDR3 runs to 15 residues.

This clonotype came up many times. The J gene is TRBJ2-6, the V gene TRBV2; 7 positions match TRBD1. V gave up 9 bases and J gave up 0 bases; unmatched junction bases: 5. The CDR3 has 15 amino acids. The germline V gene encodes CDR1 SNHLY and CDR2 FYNNEI. DNA of the CDR3: TGTGCCAGTGGACAGGAAAGCTCTGGGGCCAACGTCCTGACTTTC. Its protein is CASGQESSGANVLTF.

This clonotype was observed at least ten times. The genes are TRBV5-1 and TRBJ2-1; no clear D gene. CDR1 and CDR2 (germline): SGHRS, YFSETQ. The CDR3 sequence is 15 residues long. Trimming removed 0 bases at V and 4 bases at J, with 11 bases between. As DNA, the CDR3 is TGCGCCAGCAGCTTGGAAGGGCTGAGGTACAATGAGCAGTTCTTC. Translation gives CASSLEGLRYNEQFF.

This clonotype was counted at least ten times. Germline and junction disagree at one end, which may indicate a read error. The chain uses TRBV5-4 and TRBJ2-7; 7 nucleotides align to TRBD1. Germline V gene sequence: CDR1 SGHNT, CDR2 YYREEE (reference sequence). CDR3 length: 16 amino acids. The CDR3, as DNA: TGTGCCGGCAGCCCAAATCGAAAACAGGGGAACTACGAGCAGTACTTC. Translated, it gives CAGSPNRKQGNYEQYF.

The rearrangement joins TRBV5-6 to TRBJ1-1; D gene unclear. Germline V gene sequence: CDR1 SGHDT, CDR2 YYEEEE. Between the trimmed V and J ends, which lost 0 bases and 0 bases, there was a span of 6 bases. This CDR3 has 14 amino acids. CDR3 coding DNA: TGTGCCAGCAGCTTGGCCAAACTGAACACTGAAGCTTTCTTT. Translated: CASSLAKLNTEAFF.

This clonotype was seen more than once but under ten times. The chain uses TRBV4-2 and TRBJ1-2; 9 positions match TRBD1. The CDR3 extends over 13 amino acids. The germline CDR1 and CDR2 sequences are LGHNA and YNFKEQ. Trimming cost V 1 base and J 11 bases; bases outside gene matches: 5. The CDR3 here is CASSQVGTGRYTF. CDR3 nucleotides: TGTGCCAGCAGCCAAGTAGGGACAGGGAGATACACCTTC.

The rearrangement links TRBV4-2 to TRBJ2-5; unclear D gene. TRBJ2-7 explains the end of the DNA better; the J call may be wrong. The CDR3 contains 14 residues. Germline CDR1 is LGHNA and CDR2 is YNFKEQ. CDR3 loop: CASSQDAGYYEQYF. The DNA for the CDR3 is TGTGCCAGCAGCCAAGATGCCGGGTACTACGAGCAGTACTTC.

The chain links TRBV6-5 to TRBJ2-5; 11 bases map to TRBD2. J lost 4 bases, V lost 6 bases, and 10 bases had no gene match. CDR1 and CDR2 (germline): MNHEY, SVGAGI. This CDR3 region has 16 residues. The CDR3 region is CASRHTSGSRRETQYF. CDR3 in DNA: TGTGCCAGCAGGCACACTAGCGGGAGTAGGCGAGAGACCCAGTACTTC.

This clonotype has more than one count but fewer than ten. The J gene is TRBJ1-2, the V gene TRBV30; 8 nucleotides agree with TRBD1. V was pared by 2 bases and J by 6 bases, with 5 bases of the junction left unmatched. The CDR3 is 13 amino acids. Germline lookup yields CDR1 GTSNPN and CDR2 SVGIG (reference sequence). CDR3 nucleotides: TGTGCCTGGAGTAAGACAGGGGTCGATGGCTACACCTTC. The encoded protein is CAWSKTGVDGYTF. The full variable domain, with the rest looked up from reference TRBV30 and TRBJ1-2, is SQTIHQWPATLVQPVGSPLSLECTVEGTSNPNLYWYRQAAGRGLQLLFYSVGIGQISSEVPQNLSASRPQDRQFILSSKKLLLSDSGFYLCAWSKTGVDGYTFGSGTRLTVV.